The 24 T cell receptor beta chains listed next were all sequenced from one sample in a study of blood T cell repertoires in COVID-19. Assay used: immunoSEQ multiplex PCR; TCRdb lists only in-frame clones, some missing. The table includes approximately 38,000 clones, approximately 90% detected once. Sequences were obtained from peripheral blood. The receptors were gathered from a young man with active or convalescent COVID-19.

The chain carries TRBV7-9 and TRBJ1-2; 8 bases fit TRBD1. The trim removed 3 bases at V and 8 bases at J, leaving 8 bases unmatched. The CDR3 totals 14 residues. The germline gives CDR1 SEHNR, CDR2 FQNEAQ (reference sequence). CDR3 nucleotide sequence: TGTGCCAGCAGCTTTCAGGGGGCGCGTAACGGCTACACCTTC. It yields the protein CASSFQGARNGYTF.

V is TRBV5-5 and J is TRBJ2-5; the match to TRBD2 covers 8 bases. CDR1 SGHKS and CDR2 YYEKEE come from the germline V gene (reference sequence). Unmatched junction bases numbered 6, after V lost 4 bases and J lost 10 bases. CDR3 length: 12 amino acids. The CDR3 DNA reads as TGTGCCAGCAGCCAGACTAGCGAGTTCCAGTACTTC. It translates to CASSQTSEFQYF.

The chain combines TRBV15 with TRBJ2-3; D ambiguous. Deletions cut 3 bases from V and 5 bases from J, with 9 bases between. Per germline, CDR1 LNHNV and CDR2 YYDKDF (reference sequence). The length of the CDR3 is 13 residues. This CDR3 is CATSRIQVDTQYF. Here the CDR3 DNA reads TGTGCCACCAGCAGGATCCAGGTAGATACGCAGTATTTT.

The chain recombines TRBV30 with TRBJ2-6; D is possibly TRBD2 (5 bases). The CDR3 has 13 residues. V was shortened by 5 bases and J by 2 bases, with 7 bases between the two germline ends. Per germline, CDR1 GTSNPN and CDR2 SVGIG (reference sequence). The CDR3 coding sequence is TGTGCCTGGGAGCGGCCTGGGGCCAACGTCCTGACTTTC. This encodes CAWERPGANVLTF.

The chain recombines TRBV19 with TRBJ1-1; TRBD1 is a possible D gene (6 bases). CDR1 and CDR2 (germline): LNHDA, SQIVND (reference sequence). V was trimmed by 4 bases and J by 0 bases, leaving 24 bases between them. The CDR3 contains 19 residues. The CDR3 DNA reads TGTGCCAGTAGTACACTACGGACAGAATCAGTGTACATGAACACTGAAGCTTTCTTT. It translates to CASSTLRTESVYMNTEAFF. The whole variable domain, filled in from reference TRBV19 and TRBJ1-1, reads DGGITQSPKYLFRKEGQNVTLSCEQNLNHDAMYWYRQDPGQGLRLIYYSQIVNDFQKGDIAEGYSVSREKKESFPLTVTSAQKNPTAFYLCASSTLRTESVYMNTEAFFGQGTRLTVV.

The J gene is TRBJ1-6, the V gene TRBV10-2; the match to TRBD1 covers 8 bases. The V gene end was trimmed by 5 bases and the J gene end by 2 bases; junction bases not matched to a gene: 5. CDR3 length: 16 residues. Germline CDR1 WSHSY, CDR2 SAAADI. This CDR3 is CASSRTGTPYNSPLHF. CDR3 coding DNA: TGCGCCAGCAGTCGGACAGGGACCCCCTATAATTCACCCCTCCACTTT.

The V gene is TRBV12-3 or TRBV12-4, the J gene TRBJ2-6, with D unresolved. The CDR3 spans 13 residues. The V end lost 10 bases, the J end lost 4 bases, and 11 bases lay between the germline ends. CDR3 in amino acids: CATRSSGANVLTF. The CDR3 DNA reads TGTGCCACTAGATCCTCCGGGGCCAACGTCCTGACTTTC.

The genes are TRBV7-9 and TRBJ2-1; D unclear. Germline assignment: CDR1 SEHNR and CDR2 FQNEAQ (reference sequence). Trimming pared 3 bases from V and 10 bases from J, leaving 7 bases between. This CDR3 region has 11 residues. The CDR3 is CASSFEVEQFF. DNA for the CDR3: TGTGCCAGCAGCTTCGAGGTCGAGCAGTTCTTC.

The DNA for the CDR3 is TGTGCCAGTAGTATGCCAGGGGGGACAGATACGCAGTATTTT. It is translated as CASSMPGGTDTQYF. The rearrangement links TRBV19 to TRBJ2-3; TRBD1 is a possible D gene (7 bases). CDR3 length: 14 residues. V was cut by 3 bases and J by 3 bases, with 10 bases left in between. The V gene's germline CDR1 is LNHDA and CDR2 SQIVND (reference sequence).

The CDR3 DNA follows: TGTGCCAGCAGCCGTACCGGGACAGAAAGTGGCTACACCTTC. As protein: CASSRTGTESGYTF. This sequence joins TRBV11-2 and TRBJ1-2; 7 nucleotides match TRBD1. The CDR3 runs 14 residues. The V gene's germline CDR1 is SGHAT and CDR2 FQNNGV. V shed 5 bases and J 7 bases; nucleotides not matched to a gene: 10.

The table lists this clone with a count of one. The genes are TRBV7-2 and TRBJ2-1, with 7 nucleotides matching TRBD2. V lost 2 bases to trimming and J lost 0 bases; unmatched junction nucleotides: 4. The CDR3 has 16 residues. Germline CDR1 reads SGHTA; CDR2 reads FQGNSA. In DNA, the CDR3 is TGTGCCAGCAGCTTAAACGCGGGAGCCTCCTACAATGAGCAGTTCTTC. Translating gives CASSLNAGASYNEQFF.

The chain recombines TRBV19 with TRBJ2-1; 10 bases match TRBD2. Germline CDR1 and CDR2: LNHDA and SQIVND (reference sequence). Trimming cost V 1 base and J 9 bases; bases outside gene matches: 12. The CDR3 consists of 17 residues. In DNA form, the CDR3 reads TGTGCCAGTAGTATAGGCCCCGAACTACTAGCGGGGTTTGAGCAGTTCTTC. Translation gives CASSIGPELLAGFEQFF. Complete variable domain (other parts from reference TRBV19 and TRBJ2-1): DGGITQSPKYLFRKEGQNVTLSCEQNLNHDAMYWYRQDPGQGLRLIYYSQIVNDFQKGDIAEGYSVSREKKESFPLTVTSAQKNPTAFYLCASSIGPELLAGFEQFFGPGTRLTVL.

In this sample, this clone turned up once. The rearrangement uses TRBV11-2 and TRBJ1-1, with D tentatively TRBD1 (5 bases). CDR3 length: 14 residues. Germline V gives CDR1 SGHAT, CDR2 FQNNGV. The ends were cut back, 6 bases at V and 2 bases at J, with 13 bases in the middle. The CDR3 sequence: CASRWGRGNTEAFF. The DNA of the CDR3 is TGTGCCAGCAGATGGGGTAGGGGAAACACTGAAGCTTTCTTT.

This chain connects TRBV6-2 or TRBV6-3 to TRBJ1-1, with 9 bases lining up with TRBD1. The junction had 10 bases not matched to a gene; V was cut back by 4 bases and J by 1 base. Germline assignment: CDR1 MNHEY and CDR2 SVGEGT. The CDR3 consists of 17 residues. CDR3 protein: CASSSSDRGNSNTEAFF. DNA for the CDR3: TGTGCCAGCAGTTCCTCAGACAGGGGGAATTCGAACACTGAAGCTTTCTTT.

The V call is TRBV10-2, the J call TRBJ2-1; possible D gene TRBD2, 5 bases. Germline V gene lookup returns CDR1 WSHSY and CDR2 SAAADI. V lost 3 bases, J lost 0 bases, and 15 bases lay in between. The length of the CDR3 is 17 residues. CDR3 loop: CASSDGWESVSYNEQFF. The CDR3 bases are TGCGCCAGCAGTGACGGATGGGAGTCCGTCTCCTACAATGAGCAGTTCTTC.

This chain connects TRBV19 to TRBJ2-5; 11 positions match TRBD2. J lost 5 bases, V lost 5 bases, and 10 bases had no gene match. Germline CDR1 LNHDA, CDR2 SQIVND (reference sequence). This CDR3 contains 16 residues. This CDR3 is CASSPMGSGRAETQYF. Written as DNA, the CDR3 is TGTGCCAGTAGTCCCATGGGTAGCGGGAGGGCTGAGACCCAGTACTTC.

The chain has TRBV11-3 and TRBJ2-1; a possible D gene is TRBD2 (6 bases). This CDR3 is 15 amino acids long. Trimming took 3 bases from V and 5 from J, leaving 14 bases between them. CDR1 and CDR2 from the germline V gene are SGHNT and YENEEA. As DNA, the CDR3 is TGTGCCAGCAGCTTTGGGGGTAGCGGCCACAATGAGCAGTTCTTC. Its translation is CASSFGGSGHNEQFF. The whole variable domain, filled in from reference TRBV11-3 and TRBJ2-1, reads EAGVVQSPRYKIIEKKQPVAFWCNPISGHNTLYWYLQNLGQGPELLIRYENEEAVDDSQLPKDRFSAERLKGVDSTLKIQPAELGDSAVYLCASSFGGSGHNEQFFGPGTRLTVL.

The V call is TRBV29-1, the J call TRBJ2-5, with 7 bases aligning to TRBD2. Germline CDR1 reads SQVTM; CDR2 reads ANQGSEA. The J segment lost 4 bases and the V segment lost 4 bases, leaving 6 bases of the junction unmatched. CDR3 size: 13 residues. The CDR3 DNA sequence: TGCAGCGTTGGGGAGGGGAAGGCAGAGACCCAGTACTTC. This encodes CSVGEGKAETQYF.

V gene TRBV7-6 combines with J gene TRBJ2-3; D may be TRBD2 (6 bases). This CDR3 has 15 residues. The V gene lost 1 base and the J gene lost 4 bases, with 12 bases spanning the gap. Germline CDR1 reads SGHVS; CDR2 reads FNYEAQ. The CDR3: CASSLDGRSSDTQYF. Here the CDR3 DNA reads TGTGCCAGCAGCTTAGACGGGAGAAGCTCAGATACGCAGTATTTT.

CDR3 amino acids: CAISGTSASPLHF. The CDR3, as DNA: TGTGCCATCAGCGGGACATCAGCTTCACCCCTCCACTTT. The rearrangement joins TRBV10-3 to TRBJ1-6, with a tentative D call TRBD1 (6 bases). The CDR3 runs to 13 residues. Germline values: CDR1 ENHRY, CDR2 SYGVKD. V shed 6 bases and J shed 9 bases, with 12 bases lying between them.

This clone was detected a few times. V and J are TRBV7-9 and TRBJ1-6; 9 bases align to TRBD1. Per germline, CDR1 SEHNR and CDR2 FQNEAQ (reference sequence). The CDR3 spans 15 residues. The V gene end was trimmed by 3 bases and the J gene end by 6 bases; junction bases not matched to a gene: 3. In DNA, the CDR3 is TGTGCCAGCAGCTTTGTGGGACAGGGTAATTCACCCCTCCACTTT. Translated, it gives CASSFVGQGNSPLHF.

This clone came up once. This sequence joins TRBV24-1 and TRBJ2-1, with 7 nucleotides matching TRBD2. CDR1 is KGHDR and CDR2 is SFDVKD in the germline V gene. The junction had 10 bases not matched to a gene; V was cut back by 10 bases and J by 8 bases. This CDR3 is 13 amino acids long. CDR3 coding DNA: TGTGCCACGAGCGGGTACGGGAGGCATGAGCAGTTCTTC. Protein product: CATSGYGRHEQFF.

The chain combines TRBV27 with TRBJ1-5; 10 bases align to TRBD1. This CDR3 is built from 14 residues. V gave up 6 bases and J gave up 6 bases; unmatched junction bases: 5. In germline, CDR1 is MNHEY, CDR2 SMNVEV (reference sequence). The CDR3 is CASSGTGDTQPQHF. For the CDR3, the DNA is TGTGCCAGCAGCGGGACAGGGGACACTCAGCCCCAGCATTTT.

This clone was recorded a few times. The chain links TRBV6-5 to TRBJ2-7; no firm D call. Deletions cut 4 bases from V and 6 bases from J, with 13 bases between. This CDR3 comprises 13 residues. Per germline, CDR1 MNHEY and CDR2 SVGAGI. CDR3 in amino acids: CASSSPFGGEQYF. CDR3 DNA sequence: TGTGCCAGCAGTTCCCCATTTGGCGGCGAGCAGTACTTC.